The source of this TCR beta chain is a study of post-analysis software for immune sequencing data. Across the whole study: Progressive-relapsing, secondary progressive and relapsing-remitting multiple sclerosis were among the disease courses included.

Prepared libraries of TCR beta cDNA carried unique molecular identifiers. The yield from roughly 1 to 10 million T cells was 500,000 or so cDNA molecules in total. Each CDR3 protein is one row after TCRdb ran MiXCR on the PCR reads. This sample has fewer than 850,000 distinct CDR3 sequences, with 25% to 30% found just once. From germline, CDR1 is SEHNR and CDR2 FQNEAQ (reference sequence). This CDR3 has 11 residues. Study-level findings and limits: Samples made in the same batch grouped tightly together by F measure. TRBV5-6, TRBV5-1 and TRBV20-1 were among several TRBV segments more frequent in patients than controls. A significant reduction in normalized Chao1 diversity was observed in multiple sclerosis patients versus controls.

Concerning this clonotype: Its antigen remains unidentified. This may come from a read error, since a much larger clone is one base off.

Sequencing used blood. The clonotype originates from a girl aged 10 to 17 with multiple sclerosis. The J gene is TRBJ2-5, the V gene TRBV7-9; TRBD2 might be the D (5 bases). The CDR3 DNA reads TGTTCCAGCAGCCACGACGGGGAGCAGTACTTC. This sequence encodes CSSSHDGEQYF.